The 13 T cell receptor beta chains below come from one sample, sequenced in a study of neoadjuvant anti-PD-1 for oral cavity cancer. Time point: after neoadjuvant nivolumab, at surgical resection. Sequencing was performed with immunoSEQ multiplex PCR; in TCRdb, only in-frame clones are kept and a portion is missing. This sample has fewer than 15,000 clones, with under 70% found just once. The sample in question was PBMCs, obtained after nivolumab (anti-PD-1) treatment. The receptor set was obtained from a person aged 35 to 85 with oral cavity squamous cell carcinoma.

The rearrangement links TRBV6-6 to TRBJ1-2, with a tentative D call TRBD1 (6 bases). CDR1 and CDR2 from the germline V gene are MNHNY and SVGAGI (reference sequence). The V end was cut by 11 bases, the J end by 2 bases, with 15 bases between. This CDR3 is built from 13 residues. The CDR3 DNA follows: TGTGCCGGATTGGACAGTCTCAACTATGGCTACACCTTC. Amino acids: CAGLDSLNYGYTF.

The CDR3 sequence is CAWSVLATSLETQYF. The CDR3 DNA reads TGTGCCTGGAGTGTACTGGCGACTAGTTTGGAGACCCAGTACTTC. The chain employs TRBV30 and TRBJ2-5, with a possible D match to TRBD2 (6 bases). This CDR3 is 15 amino acids long. From germline, CDR1 is GTSNPN and CDR2 SVGIG (reference sequence). The ends were cut back, 0 bases at V and 5 bases at J, with 16 bases in the middle.

The rearrangement joins TRBV5-4 to TRBJ2-7, with unresolved D. CDR1 SGHNT and CDR2 YYREEE come from the germline V gene (reference sequence). This CDR3 has 12 residues. V dropped 2 bases and J dropped 3 bases, with 6 bases sitting between them. The CDR3 DNA follows: TGTGCCAGCAGCTTTTCGGGCTACGAGCAGTACTTC. Translation gives CASSFSGYEQYF. Filled out from reference TRBV5-4 and TRBJ2-7, the complete variable domain reads ETGVTQSPTHLIKTRGQQVTLRCSSQSGHNTVSWYQQALGQGPQFIFQYYREEENGRGNFPPRFSGLQFPNYSSELNVNALELDDSALYLCASSFSGYEQYFGPGTRLTVT.

This clone was detected a few times. The chain couples TRBV7-9 to TRBJ1-1; TRBD1 matches at 8 bases. V shed 4 bases, J shed 1 base, and the junction held 8 bases outside the gene matches. The CDR3 covers 16 residues. Germline CDR1 and CDR2: SEHNR and FQNEAQ (reference sequence). CDR3 loop: CASSSGTGYGNTEAFF. CDR3 nucleotide sequence: TGTGCCAGCAGCTCGGGGACAGGCTATGGGAACACTGAAGCTTTCTTT.

The chain uses TRBV4-1 and TRBJ2-7; 10 nucleotides align to TRBD1. Germline V gene lookup returns CDR1 MGHRA and CDR2 YSYEKL. After removal of 2 bases from V and 4 bases from J, the junction contained 5 bases not matched to a gene. This CDR3 spans 15 amino acids. The CDR3 DNA sequence: TGCGCCAGCAGCCAATCACCGGGACAGGGGTACGAGCAGTACTTC. Its translation: CASSQSPGQGYEQYF.

The chain recombines TRBV2 with TRBJ1-2; 11 nucleotides align to TRBD1. Germline CDR1 reads SNHLY; CDR2 reads FYNNEI. The V and J ends lost 8 bases and 6 bases, in that order; junction bases with no gene match: 11. The CDR3 is 15 residues long. The CDR3 here is CASVIRTGGADGYTF. The CDR3 DNA reads as TGTGCCAGCGTAATTAGGACAGGGGGCGCGGATGGCTACACCTTC.

This clone appeared a few times. The chain is built from TRBV2 and TRBJ1-1; no clear D gene. The length of the CDR3 is 13 residues. CDR1 is SNHLY and CDR2 is FYNNEI in the germline V gene. The V end was cut by 7 bases, the J end by 6 bases, with 15 bases between. The CDR3 protein is CASTGQEVAEAFF. CDR3 nucleotide sequence: TGTGCCAGCACCGGCCAGGAGGTGGCTGAAGCTTTCTTT.

The chain uses TRBV6-6 and TRBJ1-2; unclear D gene. The CDR3 covers 13 residues. Germline V lookup: CDR1 MNHNY, CDR2 SVGAGI (reference sequence). Trimming removed 7 bases at V and 8 bases at J, with 17 bases between. CDR3 DNA sequence: TGTGCCAGCACCCGACTCCGGGCGGAGGGCTACACCTTC. This encodes CASTRLRAEGYTF.

The chain links TRBV7-3 to TRBJ2-5, with 8 bases that match TRBD2. V shed 5 bases and J 4 bases; nucleotides not matched to a gene: 6. The CDR3 sequence is 14 residues long. Germline-derived CDR1 and CDR2 are SGHTA and FQGTGA. CDR3 region: CASSLGTRAETQYF. CDR3 DNA sequence: TGTGCCAGCAGCCTAGGGACTAGAGCAGAGACCCAGTACTTC.

Concerning this clone: Sequence at one end of the junction differs from germline and may be a read error. CDR3 residues: CASSLTTNTGELFF. In DNA form, the CDR3 reads TGTGCTAGCAGCTTAACCACGAACACCGGGGAGCTGTTTTTT. The chain uses TRBV7-7 and TRBJ2-2; D ambiguous. Germline lookup yields CDR1 SSHAT and CDR2 FNYEAQ (reference sequence). The CDR3 extends over 14 amino acids.

The V and J genes are TRBV7-2 and TRBJ2-6; 9 bases line up with TRBD2. Looked up from germline, CDR1 is SGHTA and CDR2 is FQGNSA. The CDR3 spans 17 residues. V lost 2 bases to trimming and J lost 2 bases; unmatched junction nucleotides: 4. The CDR3 reads CASSLRSGRTGANVLTF. The CDR3 DNA reads as TGTGCCAGCAGCTTACGAAGCGGGAGGACTGGGGCCAACGTCCTGACTTTC.

V gene TRBV5-4 combines with J gene TRBJ2-5; 8 nucleotides line up with TRBD2. Per germline, CDR1 SGHNT and CDR2 YYREEE (reference sequence). Trimming took 0 bases from V and 5 from J; bases not matched to a gene: 6. The CDR3 covers 15 residues. CDR3 in DNA: TGTGCCAGCAGCTTGGGGACTAGCCTCGGGGAGACCCAGTACTTC. Encoded protein: CASSLGTSLGETQYF. The whole variable domain, filled in from reference TRBV5-4 and TRBJ2-5, reads ETGVTQSPTHLIKTRGQQVTLRCSSQSGHNTVSWYQQALGQGPQFIFQYYREEENGRGNFPPRFSGLQFPNYSSELNVNALELDDSALYLCASSLGTSLGETQYFGPGTRLLVL.

The V call is TRBV5-1, the J call TRBJ1-1; D uncertain. CDR3 length equals 14 residues. Trimming took off 1 base at V and 7 bases at J, with 14 bases between the two ends. Looked up from germline, CDR1 is SGHRS and CDR2 is YFSETQ. CDR3 residues: CASSLSPSGGEAFF. CDR3 nucleotides: TGCGCCAGCAGCTTGAGCCCTTCGGGAGGTGAAGCTTTCTTT.